This record concerns one TCR beta chain sequence. The V segment lost 5 bases and the J segment 1 base; nucleotides outside the gene matches: 3. The CDR3 has 16 amino acids. Germline assignment: CDR1 SGHNT and CDR2 YYREEE (reference sequence). The data stem from a study of blood T cell repertoires in COVID-19. Study summary: Acute and convalescent COVID-19 samples came from the United States, Italy and Spain.

As originally analysed: Cell counts per sample came from amplifying reference gene primers. Clones were read by immunoSEQ multiplex PCR, and TCRdb kept only the in-frame ones, dropping some. That table gives V, J and clone size, and the DNA gave D and trimming. The table has roughly 140,000 clones, roughly nine tenths seen once. The V and J genes are TRBV5-4 and TRBJ2-1, with 13 bases identical to TRBD2. This receptor was identified in a woman between 55 and 75 years old with active COVID-19. Sample: peripheral blood. Written as DNA, the CDR3 is TGTGCCAGCAGTCCGACTAGCGGGAGGTCCTACAATGAGCAGTTCTTC. This encodes CASSPTSGRSYNEQFF.